The rows below give T cell receptor beta chains drawn from one sample of a study of T-cell memory formation after mild COVID-19. One entry per CDR3 protein, called by TCRdb with MiXCR from the 5' RACE reads. The table has roughly 310,000 distinct CDR3 sequences, approximately 15% seen once. What was sequenced was PBMCs or a T cell subset sorted from them (not recorded which). Receptors originate from a man between 18 and 35 years old who had mild COVID-19 (a few samples of this study predate the infection). Cell type and time point are not known. Both conserved end residues are part of each CDR3. D genes are given only for firm matches. Clone size, where shown, is once, few, many, or a class for clones that have expanded.

d_call	v_call	j_call	cdr3_length	clone_size	cdr3_nt	cdr3_aa
NA	TRBV20-1	TRBJ1-3	14	few	TGCAGTGCTTTCGGGGGGAATTCTGGAAACACCATATATTTT	CSAFGGNSGNTIYF
NA	TRBV7-9	TRBJ2-5	12	NA	TGTGCCAGCAGCTTTGAGGGAGAGACCCAGTACTTC	CASSFEGETQYF
TRBD1	TRBV5-1	TRBJ1-6	14	few	TGCGCCAGCAGCCCGGGACAGGGGGTTTCACCCCTCCACTTT	CASSPGQGVSPLHF
NA	TRBV6-2/TRBV6-3	TRBJ2-5	11	NA	TGTGCCTCCGGGCTAGCAGAGACCCAGTACTTC	CASGLAETQYF
TRBD1	TRBV15	TRBJ2-1	13	few	TGTGCCAAGGACAGGGGGGTCCACAATGAGCAGTTCTTC	CAKDRGVHNEQFF
NA	TRBV20-1	TRBJ1-5	14	NA	TGCAGTGCCAGGACAGATTATAGCAATCAGCCCCAGCATTTT	CSARTDYSNQPQHF
NA	TRBV20-1	TRBJ2-1	10	NA	TGCAGTGTTGGAGACAATGAGCAGTTCTTC	CSVGDNEQFF
NA	TRBV24-1	TRBJ2-3	14	many	TGTGCCACCAGGAACGGCAGGACCACAGATACGCAGTATTTT	CATRNGRTTDTQYF
NA	TRBV30	TRBJ1-5	13	NA	TGTGCCTGGGGAGAGACGGGGAATCAGCCCCAGCATTTT	CAWGETGNQPQHF
TRBD1	TRBV7-2	TRBJ2-7	14	few	TGTGCCAGCAGCTTGGACAGGTTGTACTACGAGCAGTACTTC	CASSLDRLYYEQYF
NA	TRBV12-3/TRBV12-4	TRBJ1-4	15	many	TGTGCCAGCAGATCACCCCGGGGGCACGGTGAAAAACTGTTTTTT	CASRSPRGHGEKLFF
NA	TRBV4-2	TRBJ1-1	14	many	TGTGCCAGCAGCCAAGAAAGACTAGGGGATGAAGCTTTCTTT	CASSQERLGDEAFF
TRBD2	TRBV5-1	TRBJ2-3	14	few	TGCGCCAGCTCACTAGCGTGGAGCACAGATACGCAGTATTTT	CASSLAWSTDTQYF
TRBD1	TRBV18	TRBJ1-1	13	few	TGTGCCAGCTCACCATCAGGGGGCGATGAAGCTTTCTTT	CASSPSGGDEAFF
NA	TRBV4-2	TRBJ2-3	15	NA	TGTGCCAGCAGCCAAGAGCGGACTAGCACAGATACGCAGTATTTT	CASSQERTSTDTQYF
NA	TRBV9	TRBJ2-1	15	NA	TGTGCCAGCAGCGTCTCAGGTTTGTCCTACAATGAGCAGTTCTTC	CASSVSGLSYNEQFF
NA	TRBV6-5	TRBJ2-2	13	few	TGTGCCAGCAGCATACAGGGTTACGGGGAGCTGTTTTTT	CASSIQGYGELFF